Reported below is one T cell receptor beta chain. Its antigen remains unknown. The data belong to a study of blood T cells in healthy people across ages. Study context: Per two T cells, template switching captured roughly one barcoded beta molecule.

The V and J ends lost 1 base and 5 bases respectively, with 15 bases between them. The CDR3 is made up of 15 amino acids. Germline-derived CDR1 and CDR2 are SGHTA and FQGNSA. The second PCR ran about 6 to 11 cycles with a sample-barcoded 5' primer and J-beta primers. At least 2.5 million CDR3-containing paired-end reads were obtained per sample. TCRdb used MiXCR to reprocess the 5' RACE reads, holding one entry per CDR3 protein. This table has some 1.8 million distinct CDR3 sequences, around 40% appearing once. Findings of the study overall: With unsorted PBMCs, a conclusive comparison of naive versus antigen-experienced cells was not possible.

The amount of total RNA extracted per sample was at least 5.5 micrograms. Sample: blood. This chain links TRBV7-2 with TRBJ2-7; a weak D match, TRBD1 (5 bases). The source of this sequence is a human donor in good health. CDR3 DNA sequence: TGTGCCAGCAGCTTAGAGTTCCACAGGCCCCACGAGCAGTACTTC. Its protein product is CASSLEFHRPHEQYF. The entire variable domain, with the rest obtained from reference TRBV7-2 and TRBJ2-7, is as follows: GAGVSQSPSNKVTEKGKDVELRCDPISGHTALYWYRQSLGQGLEFLIYFQGNSAPDKSGLPSDRFSAERTGGSVSTLTIQRTQQEDSAVYLCASSLEFHRPHEQYFGPGTRLTVT.